This T cell receptor beta chain was identified in a study of T cells in pancreatic ductal adenocarcinoma (dated by TCRdb to about 2017). Concerning the study at large: To learn about the adaptive T-cell response arising naturally, investigators profiled where tumor-infiltrating CD8+ T cells, together with suppressive cells, were located within resected pancreatic ductal adenocarcinoma, how abundant they were, and what qualities they showed.

The germline V and J ends show losses of 4 bases and 6 bases respectively, and no gene match explains 7 bases of the junction. CDR1 SGHTA and CDR2 FQGTGA are derived from the germline V gene. Its CDR3 holds 15 amino acids, cysteine through phenylalanine. The kept DNA is CDR3 alone, 45 bases in frame from the first base. Points the paper makes about the study in general: More total productive templates and around 7.4-fold more unique clonotypes were found in blood samples than in tumor samples. Tumor versus blood clonality comparisons may be biased because tumors are enriched in CD45RO+ effector rather than naive T cells, biasing toward lower diversity. Because most pancreatic cancer patients present with inoperable disease, the resected cohort was biased toward the minority with early-stage disease. T-cell clonality did not differ significantly between tumor and blood, with mean clonality around 0.11 in tumors and roughly 0.07 in blood.

A note on this clone: Its antigen is still unknown. No base quality information exists; no much larger clone differs at one position.

The selected pancreatic ductal adenocarcinoma patients had received surgery without neoadjuvant therapy. Peripheral blood was collected in heparin tubes, and PBMCs were isolated by histopaque density gradient and cryopreserved in around 10% DMSO. Using the DNeasy Blood and Tissue Kit with Proteinase K and RNase treatment, genomic DNA was extracted from 7 PBMC and fewer than 10 flash-frozen tumor specimens. TCR beta CDR3 regions were amplified from genomic DNA using the immunoSEQ hsTCRB kit. An Illumina HiSeq system was used to carry out high-throughput TRB CDR3 sequencing. In the original analysis: The immunoSEQ software was used to analyze the sequencing reads, and any nonproductive sequences containing premature stops or frame-shifts were left out. Clonality of the repertoire was calculated as one minus the Shannon entropy normalized by log2 of the number of unique productive sequences. TCRdb mirrors the immuneACCESS table, restricted to in-frame sequences. Some clones are absent from its copies; in checked studies, under half trace to an unresolved V gene, and the reason for the others is unknown. That table supplies the V and J calls and clone size; D and trimming were determined from the DNA. The sample table records about 17,000 clones; about nine tenths of these occur just once. The top ten clonotypes cover 0.94% of the sample.

This clonotype originated in a human donor with pancreatic ductal adenocarcinoma. The chain is assembled from TRBV7-3 and TRBJ2-1; TRBD2 aligns with 9 central bases. Sequencing was carried out using PBMCs. The CDR3 amino acid sequence is: CASSYSGGPLNEQFF. The DNA reads as follows: TGTGCCAGCAGCTATAGCGGGGGCCCCCTCAATGAGCAGTTCTTC.